This section outlines one T cell receptor (beta chain) sequence together with its context. The target antigen is unknown. This clone may be a read error of a much larger clone one base away. The V and J ends lost 6 bases and 4 bases, in that order; junction bases with no gene match: 13. This CDR3 is built from 17 residues. Germline CDR1 MNHEY, CDR2 SMNVEV (reference sequence). The record originates from a study of molecular identifiers for immune sequencing clone quantification. Every naive CD8 library was made from between about 18,000 and 1,100,000 sorted cells with 10%, 30% or 50% RNA. Naive CD8 T cell sorting was performed on the CD8+CD4-CCR7+CD45RA+ phenotype. MiXCR, applied by TCRdb to the PCR reads, yields one record per CDR3 protein. The data show under 65,000 distinct CDR3 sequences, roughly 24% seen once. Study results and limitations: Clones carrying above 20 RNA copies accounted for over 99% of effector molecules, under 1% in naive cells.

The receptor comes from a human donor in good health. Some libraries in this study had Jurkat cell RNA spiked in. This sequence joins TRBV27 and TRBJ2-3; TRBD2 matches 10 bases. Sequenced material: naive CD8+ T cells from blood, with Jurkat cell RNA spiked in. Subset of the sample: FACS-sorted CD8+CD4-CCR7+CD45RA+ naive T cells. Here the CDR3 reads CASRRLAGSGLPDTQYF. DNA for the CDR3: TGTGCCAGCAGACGACTAGCGGGCTCCGGGCTCCCAGATACGCAGTATTTT.